The rows below give T cell receptor beta chains drawn from one sample of a study of blood T cell repertoires in COVID-19. Some clones are missing from TCRdb's copy, which holds only in-frame ones; the method was immunoSEQ multiplex PCR. Of approximately 300,000 clones listed, about 83% are singletons. The sequenced sample consisted of peripheral blood. The receptors stem from a woman aged 45-60 years with acute or convalescent COVID-19. Each CDR3 is given with its conserved first and last residue. Each record gives: J gene, clone size, V gene, D gene, CDR3 DNA, CDR3 protein. The D gene is left open where the match is weak. Size is stated for part of the rows, as once, few or many counts, or as a class when the clone is expanded.

TRBJ1-1 NA TRBV3-1/TRBV3-2 NA TGTGCCAGCAGCCACGGCGGCAGCTCCTTCACTGAAGCTTTCTTT CASSHGGSSFTEAFF
TRBJ2-1 NA TRBV12-5 TRBD2 TGTGCTAGTGGTTGGGGACTAGCGGTTGTCAATGAGCAGTTCTTC CASGWGLAVVNEQFF
TRBJ2-5 NA TRBV7-9 NA TGTGCCAGCAGCTTAGCGGCGGGCCAAGAGACCCAGTACTTC CASSLAAGQETQYF
TRBJ1-6 NA TRBV7-2 TRBD1 TGTGCCAGCAGCTCACAGGGGATAAGATCCTATAATTCACCCCTCCACTTT CASSSQGIRSYNSPLHF
TRBJ1-1 once TRBV15 TRBD1 TGTGCCACCAGCAGATCCCGGGACAGGGTCACTGAAGCTTTCTTT CATSRSRDRVTEAFF
TRBJ1-1 NA TRBV6-1 NA TGTGCCAGCAGTGAAGGCCCGGCGGCTGGCACTGAAGCTTTCTTT CASSEGPAAGTEAFF
TRBJ1-6 NA TRBV19 NA TGTGCCAGTAGTATGATAGAGAATTCACCCCTCCACTTT CASSMIENSPLHF
TRBJ2-2 NA TRBV10-1 NA TGCGCCAGCAGCCGGACGACAGCCGGAACCGGGGAGCTGTTTTTT CASSRTTAGTGELFF
TRBJ2-1 NA TRBV9 NA TGTGCCAGCAGCGCCACAGAGAACTCCTACAATGAGCAGTTCTTC CASSATENSYNEQFF
TRBJ2-2 few TRBV15 NA TGTGCCACCAGCAGAGATTTGAACAGGGCAAACGCGAACACCGGGGAGCTGTTTTTT CATSRDLNRANANTGELFF
TRBJ1-5 NA TRBV5-1 NA TGCGCCAGCAGCCCCCTAGGAGTCAATCAGCCCCAGCATTTT CASSPLGVNQPQHF
TRBJ2-5 NA TRBV9 TRBD2 TGTGCCAGCAGCCCTACGGGAGGGGGAGAGACCCAGTACTTC CASSPTGGGETQYF
TRBJ1-6 once TRBV18 NA TGTGCCAGCTCACCTTCTGCGGTCAGCTCCTATAATTCACCCCTCCACTTT CASSPSAVSSYNSPLHF
TRBJ1-1 NA TRBV11-2 NA TGTGCCAGCCGGTCGGGGGGGGCTGGTAACCCTGAAGCTTTCTTT CASRSGGAGNPEAFF
TRBJ2-2 NA TRBV28 NA TGTGCCAGCAGTGTCCTTAACACCGGGGAGCTGTTTTTT CASSVLNTGELFF
TRBJ2-2 once TRBV7-9 TRBD1 TGTGCCAGCAGCCGCCCGGGACAGTCGAACACCGGGGAGCTGTTTTTT CASSRPGQSNTGELFF
TRBJ1-2 NA TRBV10-2 NA TGCGCCAGCACGCGGGACGCGGATGGCTACACCTTC CASTRDADGYTF
TRBJ2-2 NA TRBV6-5 NA TGTGCCAGTCGGGACTTACACACCGGGGAGCTGTTTTTT CASRDLHTGELFF
TRBJ2-1 NA TRBV25-1 TRBD1 TGTGCCAGCAGTGCCCCCGGGACAGGGTACAATGAGCAGTTCTTC CASSAPGTGYNEQFF
TRBJ1-5 few TRBV19 NA TGTGCCAGTAGTCCCAGGGGAGACAATCAGCCCCAGCATTTT CASSPRGDNQPQHF
TRBJ2-3 NA TRBV12-3/TRBV12-4 NA TGTGCCAGCAGTTTCCAGGCAGATACGCAGTATTTT CASSFQADTQYF
TRBJ2-3 NA TRBV7-2 NA TGTGCCAGCAGCCCGCTGGACGGGCTAGCGCACACAGATACGCAGTATTTT CASSPLDGLAHTDTQYF
TRBJ2-3 NA TRBV14 TRBD1 TGTGCCAGCAGCCAGACAGGGTATACGCAGTATTTT CASSQTGYTQYF
TRBJ2-5 NA TRBV5-1 NA TGCGCCAGCAGCTTGGGGGGGCGCAGGGAGACCCAGTACTTC CASSLGGRRETQYF
TRBJ2-2 NA TRBV3-1/TRBV3-2 NA TGTGCCAGCAGCTCTCCCGGGGAGCTGTTTTTT CASSSPGELFF
TRBJ2-6 NA TRBV28 TRBD2 TGTGCCAGCAGTACTCTAGCGGGTGGGGCCAACGTCCTGACTTTC CASSTLAGGANVLTF
TRBJ2-3 NA TRBV5-5 NA TGTGCCAGCAGCTTGGCGGGATTAGATACGCAGTATTTT CASSLAGLDTQYF
TRBJ2-3 NA TRBV15 NA TGTGCCACCAGCCCCCTAGCTGGCACAGATACGCAGTATTTT CATSPLAGTDTQYF
TRBJ2-1 NA TRBV7-9 NA TGTGCCAGCAGCTTACCAGGGAATGTATACAATGAGCAGTTCTTC CASSLPGNVYNEQFF
TRBJ1-5 NA TRBV7-9 NA TGTGCCAGCAGCTCTCCCGGGGGGGATAGCAATCAGCCCCAGCATTTT CASSSPGGDSNQPQHF
TRBJ2-1 NA TRBV5-6 TRBD2 TGTGCCAGCAACTACGGGGGGAATGAGCAGTTCTTC CASNYGGNEQFF
TRBJ2-7 NA TRBV2 TRBD2 TGTGCCAGCAGTGTTGGGCTAGCGGGAGCCGAGCAGTACTTC CASSVGLAGAEQYF
TRBJ2-7 NA TRBV30 NA TGTGCCTGGAGTGACGACCCGGAGGGTCTGGGGTACTACGAGCAGTACTTC CAWSDDPEGLGYYEQYF
TRBJ1-5 NA TRBV4-3 NA TGCGCCAGCAGCCAAGAATCACAGGGAACCCAGCCCCAGCATTTT CASSQESQGTQPQHF
TRBJ2-1 NA TRBV6-5 NA TGTGCCAGCAGTCTTAGGGGTAATGAGCAGTTCTTC CASSLRGNEQFF
TRBJ2-2 NA TRBV3-1/TRBV3-2 TRBD2 TGTGCCAGCAGCCAAGATTCGGGATGTGGGGAGACTAGCGGGAGAATCGGGGAGCTGTTTTTT CASSQDSGCGETSGRIGELFF
TRBJ2-7 NA TRBV11-2 NA TGTGCCAGCAGCTTAACGCTAGGAGGGTCCTACGAGCAGTACTTC CASSLTLGGSYEQYF
TRBJ2-2 NA TRBV3-1/TRBV3-2 NA TGTGCCAGCAGCCCCCGGGATCCGCCCGGGGAGCTGTTTTTT CASSPRDPPGELFF
TRBJ2-2 NA TRBV30 TRBD1 TGTGCCTGGAGGGCGAAGGGGGCGACCGGGGAGCTGTTTTTT CAWRAKGATGELFF
TRBJ2-1 NA TRBV21-1 NA TGTGCCAGCAGCAAATCAGGCAGCTACAATGAGCAGTTCTTC CASSKSGSYNEQFF
TRBJ1-3 NA TRBV6-6 NA TGTGCCAGCAGTTACTCGGGAGGTAAAGGAAACACCATATATTTT CASSYSGGKGNTIYF
TRBJ1-1 NA TRBV6-5 NA TGTGCCAGCACCCTTTACAGGGCGAACACTGAAGCTTTCTTT CASTLYRANTEAFF
TRBJ2-3 once TRBV7-2 TRBD2 TGTGCCAGCAGGGGGACTAGCGGGAGTATGACAGATACGCAGTATTTT CASRGTSGSMTDTQYF
TRBJ1-1 NA TRBV28 NA TGTGCCAGCAGTTTGAGCCAAACGAACACTGAAGCTTTCTTT CASSLSQTNTEAFF
TRBJ2-3 NA TRBV7-9 NA TGTGCCAGCAGCCGGGAGCGGTACACAGATACGCAGTATTTT CASSRERYTDTQYF
TRBJ1-6 NA TRBV28 TRBD1 TGTGCCAGCAGTTTTCGGCTCAGGGGGGCCTATAATTCACCCCTCCACTTT CASSFRLRGAYNSPLHF
TRBJ1-1 NA TRBV13 NA TGTGCCAGCAGCCCAACACTGAACACTGAAGCTTTCTTT CASSPTLNTEAFF
TRBJ1-2 NA TRBV4-2 NA TGTGCCAGCAGCCAAGATCGTGGAGCTGGGTTAGGCTACACCTTC CASSQDRGAGLGYTF
TRBJ1-1 NA TRBV6-2/TRBV6-3 NA TGTGCCAGCAGCCCCATAGCGAGCACTGAAGCTTTCTTT CASSPIASTEAFF
TRBJ2-1 few TRBV10-2 NA TGCGCCAGCATCAGACTCAGGGGTTACAATGAGCAGTTCTTC CASIRLRGYNEQFF
TRBJ2-6 once TRBV5-1 TRBD1 TGCGCCAGCAGCCTGCCAGGGGGCTCTGGGGCCAACGTCCTGACTTTC CASSLPGGSGANVLTF
TRBJ1-1 once TRBV18 NA TGTGCCAGCTCACCAGGGGGCTCGACTATGAACACTGAAGCTTTCTTT CASSPGGSTMNTEAFF
TRBJ1-5 NA TRBV10-3 TRBD1 TGTGCCATCAGTGGGGACAGCAGAACTCAGCCCCAGCATTTT CAISGDSRTQPQHF
TRBJ2-7 NA TRBV6-5 NA TGTGCCAGCAACAGAATGGGGGGAACCTACGAGCAGTACTTC CASNRMGGTYEQYF
TRBJ2-2 NA TRBV7-9 NA TGTGCGGACGAGGGGGGGCGCCTCGGGGAGCTGTTTTTT CADEGGRLGELFF
TRBJ2-5 once TRBV12-3/TRBV12-4 NA TGTGCCAGCAGCAAACGAGAAGAGGAGACCCAGTACTTC CASSKREEETQYF
TRBJ1-1 once TRBV5-1 NA TGCGCCAGCAGCTCCCGAAGACAGCTCGCGGATGAAGCTTTCTTT CASSSRRQLADEAFF